This T cell receptor (beta chain) was sequenced during a study of T cells in Graves' hyperthyroidism and ophthalmopathy. Trimming took 4 bases from V and 1 from J; bases not matched to a gene: 7. The CDR3 extends over 15 amino acids. CDR1 SGHRS and CDR2 YFSETQ come from the germline V gene. Researchers amplified the TCR beta CDR3 regions from RNA transcripts. First-round RT-PCR of the TCR CDR3 relied on the HTBI primer set. From the multiplex PCR reads, TCRdb called clonotypes with MiXCR, one entry per CDR3 protein. The repertoire includes hundreds of thousands of distinct CDR3 sequences, approximately 36% of them detected once, and roughly 31% sits in the top ten. This clonotype was picked up a small number of times.

This chain links TRBV5-1 with TRBJ1-1; 7 bases match TRBD1. Sequences were obtained from blood. The sequence was obtained from a woman aged 40 to 50 with Graves' hyperthyroidism. The CDR3 loop reads CASSLRGTENTEAFF. The CDR3 bases are TGCGCCAGCAGCCTGAGGGGGACAGAGAACACTGAAGCTTTCTTT.